This T cell receptor beta chain was recovered during a study of T cell responses to AZD1222 COVID-19 vaccine. The CDR3 loop spans 16 amino acids. V was clipped by 5 bases and J by 3 bases, with 18 bases between them. CDR1 and CDR2 from the germline V gene are SEHNR and FQNEAQ (reference sequence). Produced via immunoSEQ multiplex PCR; TCRdb's table is partial and in-frame only. The repertoire holds over 130,000 clones, with roughly nine tenths as singletons. The chain links TRBV7-9 to TRBJ2-3; D may be TRBD1 or TRBD2 (5 bases each). The TCR originated in an adult who received the MenACWY meningococcal vaccine as a control. The material sequenced was peripheral blood, taken 28 days after the second dose of the MenACWY control vaccine. CDR3 in amino acids: CASSLSGATGTDTQYF. Written as DNA, the CDR3 is TGTGCCAGCAGCCTTTCCGGGGCCACCGGGACAGATACGCAGTATTTT.